This TCR beta chain was sequenced during a study of PD-1 blockade in classical Hodgkin lymphoma. The study's findings and limits: Baseline diversity was lower in partial responders and progressors than complete responders. By cycle point C4D1, TCR diversity had risen significantly in CD4+ cells (but not CD8+ cells). After ASCT, patients who started nivolumab under 1 year later were excluded.

V was cut by 0 bases and J by 6 bases, with 7 bases left in between. Per germline, CDR1 LGHNA and CDR2 YNFKEQ. The CDR3 totals 13 residues. Method: immunoSEQ multiplex PCR; TCRdb's copy keeps in-frame clones and lacks some. Seen here are about 150,000 clones, 78% observed once, and the top ten hold 9.2%. Autologous stem cell transplantation was followed by relapse in every patient, and brentuximab vedotin exposure varied. In regard to this clone: Its antigen remains unidentified.

This chain links TRBV4-2 with TRBJ2-3; D not certain. This TCR came from a human donor with classical Hodgkin lymphoma. Source: peripheral blood mononuclear cells (PBMCs), taken before the second cycle of nivolumab. CDR3 nucleotide sequence: TGTGCCAGCAGCCAAGAAGCTCTGGATACGCAGTATTTT. Translating it yields CASSQEALDTQYF.